This paragraph covers one T cell receptor (beta chain) sequence. The data derive from a study of T cell responses to AZD1222 COVID-19 vaccine. Assay: immunoSEQ multiplex PCR; the TCRdb copy retains only in-frame clones and omits some. The table shows about 160,000 clones, with approximately 90% occurring only once. The sequencing used peripheral blood, collected 28 days after the second AZD1222 dose. The clonotype comes from an adult who received the AZD1222 COVID-19 vaccine.

The CDR3 loop reads CASSSPGGGQGGYTF. For the CDR3, the DNA is TGCGCCAGCAGCTCCCCCGGCGGGGGGCAGGGAGGCTACACCTTC. The chain combines TRBV5-1 with TRBJ1-2; TRBD1 might be the D (6 bases). V was clipped by 3 bases and J by 8 bases, with 20 bases between them. Germline V lookup: CDR1 SGHRS, CDR2 YFSETQ. The CDR3 contains 15 residues.